The entry that follows covers one TCR beta chain sequence. Germline assignment: CDR1 MNHEY and CDR2 SVGAGI. The V end lost 2 bases, the J end lost 4 bases, and 17 bases lay between the germline ends. The CDR3 is 16 residues long. The repertoire was sequenced with immunoSEQ multiplex PCR; TCRdb's copy has only in-frame clones and lacks some. Of 100,000 to 150,000 clones in the sample, 90% to 97% were seen once. The data belong to a study of cytomegalovirus exposure and HLA in healthy donors. The gene calls are TRBV6-5 and TRBJ1-1; D may be TRBD1 (6 bases). The receptor was derived from a man between 18 and 29 years old in good health and CMV-seronegative. The sample taken for sequencing was PBMCs. CDR3: CASSYASSGTSTEAFF. The CDR3 DNA reads TGTGCCAGCAGTTACGCGAGTTCCGGGACATCCACTGAAGCTTTCTTT.